A selection of T cell receptor beta chains follows, all from one sample in a study of blood T cells in healthy people across ages. Via MiXCR, TCRdb re-called the 5' RACE reads, giving one row per CDR3 protein. The table has 2 million or so distinct CDR3 sequences, around 48% seen once. Sequenced: blood. The origin of the receptors is a woman aged 35 to 49 in good health. Each CDR3 is given with its conserved first and last residue. Each record gives: J gene, clone size, V gene, D gene, CDR3 protein, CDR3 DNA. D genes are given only for firm matches. Size is stated for part of the rows, as once, few or many counts, or as a class when the clone is expanded.

TRBJ2-5,.,TRBV7-2,.,CASRHPRDIIYNEQYF,TGTGCCAGCAGGCACCCGCGGGACATAATATACAATGAGCAGTACTTC
TRBJ1-2,few,TRBV5-1,.,CASSWGQINYGYTF,TGCGCCAGCAGCTGGGGCCAGATTAACTATGGCTACACCTTC
TRBJ2-7,.,TRBV2,.,CASSEFGSLSRWKQYF,TGTGCCAGCAGTGAATTTGGGTCCTTGTCTCGATGGAAGCAGTACTTC
TRBJ2-1,.,TRBV20-1,TRBD2,CSAHTSGGNPQFF,TGCAGTGCTCATACTAGCGGGGGGAACCCTCAGTTCTTC
TRBJ1-4,few,TRBV29-1,.,CSPPTGVNEKLFF,TGCAGCCCCCCAACGGGGGTTAATGAAAAACTGTTTTTT
TRBJ2-5,few,TRBV28,.,CASSYPGHRHVYETQYF,TGTGCCAGCAGTTACCCGGGACACCGCCACGTTTACGAGACCCAGTACTTC
TRBJ2-1,few,TRBV4-2,TRBD2,CASSRQLASGGPNNEQFF,TGTGCCAGCAGCCGACAGTTGGCGAGCGGGGGGCCGAACAATGAGCAGTTCTTC
TRBJ2-7,few,TRBV15,TRBD2,CATTPRTASGNYEQYF,TGTGCCACCACCCCTCGTACGGCTAGCGGAAACTACGAGCAGTACTTC
TRBJ1-2,few,TRBV20-1,.,CSRRGDYGYTF,TGCTCCAGGCGAGGTGACTATGGCTACACCTTC
TRBJ2-1,.,TRBV6-6,TRBD2,CASNRLAEDNEQFF,TGTGCCAGCAACCGACTAGCGGAAGACAATGAGCAGTTCTTC
TRBJ2-4,.,TRBV15,.,CATSRGPFDSNKNIQYF,TGTGCCACCAGCAGAGGTCCCTTTGACAGCAACAAAAACATTCAGTACTTC
TRBJ1-6,.,TRBV4-1,.,CASATGTSYNSPLHF,TGCGCCAGCGCTACAGGGACTTCCTATAATTCACCCCTCCACTTT
TRBJ2-7,.,TRBV28,.,CASSEAGRSYEQYF,TGTGCCAGCAGCGAGGCAGGGCGAAGCTACGAGCAGTACTTC
TRBJ2-5,few,TRBV5-1,.,CASSLGITGTQETQYF,TGCGCCAGCAGCTTGGGGATCACAGGGACCCAAGAGACCCAGTACTTC
TRBJ2-7,few,TRBV12-3/TRBV12-4,.,CASRDGRYSGYEQYF,TGTGCCAGCAGGGACGGGAGATACTCAGGTTACGAGCAGTACTTC
TRBJ1-1,.,TRBV10-3,TRBD1,CAISGTGTNTEAFF,TGTGCCATCAGTGGGACAGGGACGAACACTGAAGCTTTCTTT
TRBJ2-5,.,TRBV6-6,TRBD2,CAIQGSSGLQETQYF,TGTGCCATCCAAGGATCTAGCGGGCTTCAAGAGACCCAGTACTTC
TRBJ2-2,.,TRBV6-2/TRBV6-3,.,CAIRGSNTGELFF,TGTGCCATCCGGGGGTCGAACACCGGGGAGCTGTTTTTT
TRBJ2-1,few,TRBV20-1,.,CSAMVVANEQFF,TGCAGTGCTATGGTGGTGGCTAATGAGCAGTTCTTC
TRBJ2-1,.,TRBV7-9,.,CASSPGASTYNEQFF,TGTGCCAGCAGCCCCGGTGCTTCCACCTACAATGAGCAGTTCTTC
TRBJ2-2,.,TRBV7-8,TRBD2,CASSPGLAGGPGNTGELFF,TGTGCCAGCAGCCCCGGACTAGCGGGTGGGCCCGGGAACACCGGGGAGCTGTTTTTT
TRBJ1-5,.,TRBV19,TRBD1,CASLDRGGNQPQHF,TGTGCCAGTCTCGACAGGGGAGGCAATCAGCCCCAGCATTTT
TRBJ2-5,.,TRBV27,.,CASTNRGARETQYF,TGTGCCAGCACCAACCGGGGGGCCAGGGAGACCCAGTACTTC
TRBJ2-6,once,TRBV18,TRBD1,CASSPPRQGAFSGANVLTF,TGTGCCAGCTCACCACCCCGACAGGGGGCTTTCTCTGGGGCCAACGTCCTGACTTTC
TRBJ2-1,.,TRBV3-1,TRBD1,CASSQVAGQGHNEQFF,TGTGCCAGCAGCCAAGTCGCAGGACAGGGCCACAATGAGCAGTTCTTC
TRBJ2-7,.,TRBV5-4,.,CASSSRNQGVSYEQYF,TGTGCCAGCAGCTCCCGAAATCAGGGCGTCTCCTACGAGCAGTACTTC
TRBJ2-7,few,TRBV20-1,.,CSSDTSGYEQYF,TGCAGTTCGGACACCTCGGGCTACGAGCAGTACTTC
TRBJ2-7,.,TRBV7-2,.,CASSLRDFYEQYF,TGTGCCAGCAGCTTAAGGGACTTCTACGAGCAGTACTTC
TRBJ2-7,.,TRBV3-1,.,CASSGSQKSSFEQYF,TGTGCCAGCAGCGGTAGTCAGAAAAGCTCCTTCGAGCAGTACTTC